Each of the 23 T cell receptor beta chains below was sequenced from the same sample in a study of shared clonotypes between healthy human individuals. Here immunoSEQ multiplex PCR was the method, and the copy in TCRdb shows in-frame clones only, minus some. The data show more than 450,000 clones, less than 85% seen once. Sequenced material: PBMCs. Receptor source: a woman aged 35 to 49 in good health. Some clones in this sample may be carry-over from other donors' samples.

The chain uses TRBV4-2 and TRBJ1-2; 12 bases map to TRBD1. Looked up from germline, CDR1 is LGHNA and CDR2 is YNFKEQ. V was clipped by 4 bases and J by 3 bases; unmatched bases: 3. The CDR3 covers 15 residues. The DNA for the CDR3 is TGTGCCAGCAGCCGCGGGACAGGGGGCTACTATGGCTACACCTTC. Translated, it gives CASSRGTGGYYGYTF.

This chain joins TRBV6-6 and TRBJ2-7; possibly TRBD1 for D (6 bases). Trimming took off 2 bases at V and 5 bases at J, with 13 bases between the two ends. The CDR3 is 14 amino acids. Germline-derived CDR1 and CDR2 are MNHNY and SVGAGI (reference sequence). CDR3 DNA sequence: TGTGCCAGCAGTTACAGAGGGGGAATCAACGAGCAGTACTTC. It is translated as CASSYRGGINEQYF.

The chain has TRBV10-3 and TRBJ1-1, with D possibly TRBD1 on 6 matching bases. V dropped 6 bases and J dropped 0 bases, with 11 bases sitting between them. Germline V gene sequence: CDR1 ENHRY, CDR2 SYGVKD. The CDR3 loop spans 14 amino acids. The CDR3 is CAIRDRNMNTEAFF. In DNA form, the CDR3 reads TGTGCCATCAGGGACAGAAATATGAACACTGAAGCTTTCTTT.

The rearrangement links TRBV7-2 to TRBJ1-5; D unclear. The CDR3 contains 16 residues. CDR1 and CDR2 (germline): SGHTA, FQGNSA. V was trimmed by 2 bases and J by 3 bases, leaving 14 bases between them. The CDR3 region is CASSLSGNRFNQPQHF. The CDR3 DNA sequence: TGTGCCAGCAGCTTAAGTGGGAACCGATTCAATCAGCCCCAGCATTTT.

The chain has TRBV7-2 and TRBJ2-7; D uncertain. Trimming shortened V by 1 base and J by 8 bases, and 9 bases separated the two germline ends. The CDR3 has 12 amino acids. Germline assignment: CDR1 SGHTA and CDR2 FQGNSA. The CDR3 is CASSLGRQQQYF. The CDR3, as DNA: TGTGCCAGCAGCTTAGGTCGTCAGCAGCAGTACTTC.

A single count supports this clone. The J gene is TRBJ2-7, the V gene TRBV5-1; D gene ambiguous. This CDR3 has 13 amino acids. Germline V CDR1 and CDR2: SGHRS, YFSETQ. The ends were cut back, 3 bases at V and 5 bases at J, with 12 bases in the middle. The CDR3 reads CASSSAQRHEQYF. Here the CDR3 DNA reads TGCGCCAGCAGCTCGGCACAGAGACACGAGCAGTACTTC.

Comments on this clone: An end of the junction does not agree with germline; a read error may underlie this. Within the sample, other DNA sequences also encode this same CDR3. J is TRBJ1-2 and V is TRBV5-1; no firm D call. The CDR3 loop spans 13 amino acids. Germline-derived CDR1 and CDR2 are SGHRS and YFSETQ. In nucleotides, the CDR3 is TGCGCCAGCAGTTTGGCGGCTAACTATGGCTACACCTTC. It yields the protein CASSLAANYGYTF.

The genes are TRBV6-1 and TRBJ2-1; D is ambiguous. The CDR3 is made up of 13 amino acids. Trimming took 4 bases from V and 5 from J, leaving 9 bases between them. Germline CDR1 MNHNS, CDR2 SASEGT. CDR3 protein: CASSASRDNEQFF. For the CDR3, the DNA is TGTGCCAGCAGTGCCTCTAGGGACAATGAGCAGTTCTTC.

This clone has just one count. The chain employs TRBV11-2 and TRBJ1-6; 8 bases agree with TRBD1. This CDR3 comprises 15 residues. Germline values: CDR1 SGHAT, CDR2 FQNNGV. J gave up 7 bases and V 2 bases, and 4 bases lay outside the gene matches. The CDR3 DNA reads TGTGCCAGCAGCTTAAACAGGGGGGGGAATTCACCCCTCCACTTT. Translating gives CASSLNRGGNSPLHF.

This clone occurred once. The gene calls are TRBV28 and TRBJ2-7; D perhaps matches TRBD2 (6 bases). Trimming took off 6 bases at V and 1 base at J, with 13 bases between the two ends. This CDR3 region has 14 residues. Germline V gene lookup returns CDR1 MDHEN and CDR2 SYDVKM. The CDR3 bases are TGTGCCAGCAGCCGATTAGCGGAATCCTACGAGCAGTACTTC. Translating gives CASSRLAESYEQYF.

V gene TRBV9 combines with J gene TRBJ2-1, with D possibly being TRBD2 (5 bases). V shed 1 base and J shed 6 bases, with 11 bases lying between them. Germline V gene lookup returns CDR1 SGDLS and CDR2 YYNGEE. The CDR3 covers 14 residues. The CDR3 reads CASSVRWESNEQFF. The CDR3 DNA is TGTGCCAGCAGCGTAAGGTGGGAGTCCAATGAGCAGTTCTTC.

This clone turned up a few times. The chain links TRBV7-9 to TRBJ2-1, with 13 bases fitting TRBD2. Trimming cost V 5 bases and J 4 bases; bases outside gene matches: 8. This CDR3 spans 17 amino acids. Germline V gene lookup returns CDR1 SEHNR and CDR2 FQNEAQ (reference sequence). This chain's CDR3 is CASSDPTSGRRYNEQFF. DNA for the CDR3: TGTGCCAGCAGCGACCCGACTAGCGGGAGGCGATACAATGAGCAGTTCTTC.

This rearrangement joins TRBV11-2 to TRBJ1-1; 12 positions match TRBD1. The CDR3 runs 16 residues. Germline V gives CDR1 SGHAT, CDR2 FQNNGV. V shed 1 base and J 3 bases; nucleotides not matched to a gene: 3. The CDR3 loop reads CASSLGDRGLYTEAFF. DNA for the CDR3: TGTGCCAGCAGCTTAGGGGACAGGGGGCTGTACACTGAAGCTTTCTTT.

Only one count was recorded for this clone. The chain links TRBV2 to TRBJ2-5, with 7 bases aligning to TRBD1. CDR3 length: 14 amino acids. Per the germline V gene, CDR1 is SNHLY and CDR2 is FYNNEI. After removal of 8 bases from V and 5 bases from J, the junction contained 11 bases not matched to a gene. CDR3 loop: CASASRGGSETQYF. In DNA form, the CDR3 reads TGTGCCAGCGCGAGCCGAGGGGGCAGCGAGACCCAGTACTTC.

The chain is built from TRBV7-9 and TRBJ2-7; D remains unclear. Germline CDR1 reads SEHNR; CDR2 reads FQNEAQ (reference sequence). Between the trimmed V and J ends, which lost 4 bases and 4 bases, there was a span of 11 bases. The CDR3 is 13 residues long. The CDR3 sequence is CASSSAYLYEQYF. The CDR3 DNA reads TGTGCCAGCAGCTCCGCTTACTTATACGAGCAGTACTTC.

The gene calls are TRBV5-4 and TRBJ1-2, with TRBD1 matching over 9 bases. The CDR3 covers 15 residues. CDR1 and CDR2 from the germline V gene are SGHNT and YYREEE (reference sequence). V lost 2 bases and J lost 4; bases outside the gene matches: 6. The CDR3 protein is CASSFDRGDLYGYTF. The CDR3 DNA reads TGTGCCAGCAGCTTCGACAGGGGGGACCTCTATGGCTACACCTTC.

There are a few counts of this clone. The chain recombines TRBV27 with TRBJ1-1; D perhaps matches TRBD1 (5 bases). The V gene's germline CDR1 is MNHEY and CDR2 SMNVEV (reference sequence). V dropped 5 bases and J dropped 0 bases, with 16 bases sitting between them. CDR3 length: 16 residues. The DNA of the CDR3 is TGTGCCAGCAGTCTGAGTCCGGGACTCCTGAACACTGAAGCTTTCTTT. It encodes CASSLSPGLLNTEAFF.

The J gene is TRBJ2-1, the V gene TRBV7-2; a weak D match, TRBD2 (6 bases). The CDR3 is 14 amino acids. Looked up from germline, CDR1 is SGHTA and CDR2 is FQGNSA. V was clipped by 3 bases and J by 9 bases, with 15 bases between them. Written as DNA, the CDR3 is TGTGCCAGCAGCTTTGGGGGGATTTGGGTTGAGCAGTTCTTC. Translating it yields CASSFGGIWVEQFF.

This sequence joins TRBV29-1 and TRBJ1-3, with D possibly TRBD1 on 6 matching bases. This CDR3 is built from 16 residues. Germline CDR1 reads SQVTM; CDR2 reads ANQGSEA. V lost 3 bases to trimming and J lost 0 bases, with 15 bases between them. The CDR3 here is CSVEVWGGHSGNTIYF. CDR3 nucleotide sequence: TGCAGCGTTGAGGTTTGGGGGGGCCACTCTGGAAACACCATATATTTT.

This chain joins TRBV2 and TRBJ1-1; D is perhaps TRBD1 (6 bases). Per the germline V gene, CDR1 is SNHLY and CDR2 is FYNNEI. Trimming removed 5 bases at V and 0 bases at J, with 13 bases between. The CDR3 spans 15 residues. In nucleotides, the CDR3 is TGTGCCAGCAGTCTGCAGGGGACCTTGAACACTGAAGCTTTCTTT. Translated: CASSLQGTLNTEAFF. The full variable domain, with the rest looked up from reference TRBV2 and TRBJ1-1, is EPEVTQTPSHQVTQMGQEVILRCVPISNHLYFYWYRQILGQKVEFLVSFYNNEISEKSEIFDDQFSVERPDGSNFTLKIRSTKLEDSAMYFCASSLQGTLNTEAFFGQGTRLTVV.

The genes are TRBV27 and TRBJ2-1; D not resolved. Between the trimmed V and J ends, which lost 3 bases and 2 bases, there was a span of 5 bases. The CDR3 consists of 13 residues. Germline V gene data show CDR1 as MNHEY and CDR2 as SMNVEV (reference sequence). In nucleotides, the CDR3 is TGTGCCAGCAGTTTTAGTACCTACAATGAGCAGTTCTTC. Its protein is CASSFSTYNEQFF.

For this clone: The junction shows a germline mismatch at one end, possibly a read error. The CDR3 here is CAGSPRGSWSNQPQHF. The CDR3 DNA reads as TGTGCCGGCAGCCCTCGTGGGAGCTGGAGCAATCAGCCCCAGCATTTT. The chain carries TRBV9 and TRBJ1-5; the D is unclear. Germline-derived CDR1 and CDR2 are SGDLS and YYNGEE. The CDR3 contains 16 residues.

The CDR3 spells CASSGYQSYGYTF. CDR3 DNA: TGTGCCAGCAGTGGCTACCAGTCGTATGGCTACACCTTC. The rearrangement joins TRBV2 to TRBJ1-2; D is uncertain. CDR3 length: 13 residues. The V end was cut by 4 bases, the J end by 5 bases, with 11 bases between. Per germline, CDR1 SNHLY and CDR2 FYNNEI.